This T cell receptor beta chain appears in the sequencing data of a study of patients and donors after allogeneic stem cell transplantation. A few counts support this clonotype. The CDR3 spans 18 residues. Losses at the gene ends were 4 bases for V and 0 bases for J; bases not matched to a gene: 5. Germline loops: CDR1 SNHLY, CDR2 FYNNEI. TCRdb ran MiXCR on the RT-PCR reads and lists one entry per CDR3 protein. The sample includes roughly 960,000 distinct CDR3 sequences, roughly 17% of them seen just once. Input material: blood, either unsorted or a sorted T cell fraction (not recorded which). This clonotype was obtained from a human donor who was either an allogeneic HSCT recipient or a stem cell or donor lymphocyte infusion donor (not recorded which). It is not recorded whose cells these are; they may come from a transplant donor. The V and J genes are TRBV2 and TRBJ2-1; TRBD2 matches at 14 bases. CDR3 nucleotides: TGTGCCAGCAGTGTTAGGACTAGCGGGAGGAGCTCCTACAATGAGCAGTTCTTC. This encodes CASSVRTSGRSSYNEQFF.